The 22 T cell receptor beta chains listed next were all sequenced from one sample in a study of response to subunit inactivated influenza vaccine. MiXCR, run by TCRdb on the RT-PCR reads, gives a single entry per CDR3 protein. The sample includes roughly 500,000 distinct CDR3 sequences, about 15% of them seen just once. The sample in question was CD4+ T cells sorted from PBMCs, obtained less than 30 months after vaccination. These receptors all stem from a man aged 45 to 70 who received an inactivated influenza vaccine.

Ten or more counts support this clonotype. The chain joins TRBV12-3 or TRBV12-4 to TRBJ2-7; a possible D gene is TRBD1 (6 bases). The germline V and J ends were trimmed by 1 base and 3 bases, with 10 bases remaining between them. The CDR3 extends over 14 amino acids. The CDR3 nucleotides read TGTGCCAGCAGTTTAGAGGTCAGGGGCTACGAGCAGTACTTC. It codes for CASSLEVRGYEQYF.

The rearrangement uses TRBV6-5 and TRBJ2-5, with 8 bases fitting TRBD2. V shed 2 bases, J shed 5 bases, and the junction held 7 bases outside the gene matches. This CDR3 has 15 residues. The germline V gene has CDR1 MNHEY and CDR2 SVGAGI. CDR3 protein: CASSYEAGGWETQYF. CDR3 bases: TGTGCCAGCAGTTACGAGGCGGGAGGTTGGGAGACCCAGTACTTC.

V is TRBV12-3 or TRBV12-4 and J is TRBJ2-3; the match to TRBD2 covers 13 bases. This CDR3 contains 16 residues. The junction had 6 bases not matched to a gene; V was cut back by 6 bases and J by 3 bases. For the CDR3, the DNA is TGTGCCAGCAGCCGACTAGCGGGGGGATGGACAGATACGCAGTATTTT. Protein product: CASSRLAGGWTDTQYF.

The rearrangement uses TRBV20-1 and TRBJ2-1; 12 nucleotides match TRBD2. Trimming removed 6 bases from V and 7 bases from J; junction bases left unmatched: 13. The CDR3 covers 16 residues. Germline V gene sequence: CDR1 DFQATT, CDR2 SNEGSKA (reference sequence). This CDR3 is CSAQEGSSGRGNEQFF. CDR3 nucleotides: TGCAGTGCCCAGGAGGGGTCTAGCGGGAGGGGTAATGAGCAGTTCTTC.

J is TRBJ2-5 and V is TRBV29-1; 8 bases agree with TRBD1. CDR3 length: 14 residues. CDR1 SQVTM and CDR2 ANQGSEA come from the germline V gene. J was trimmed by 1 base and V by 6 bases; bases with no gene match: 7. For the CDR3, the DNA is TGCAGCGTGGTTATTGACAGGGGCCAAGAGACCCAGTACTTC. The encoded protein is CSVVIDRGQETQYF. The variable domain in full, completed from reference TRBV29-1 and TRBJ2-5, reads SAVISQKPSRDICQRGTSLTIQCQVDSQVTMMFWYRQQPGQSLTLIATANQGSEATYESGFVIDKFPISRPNLTFSTLTVSNMSPEDSSIYLCSVVIDRGQETQYFGPGTRLLVL.

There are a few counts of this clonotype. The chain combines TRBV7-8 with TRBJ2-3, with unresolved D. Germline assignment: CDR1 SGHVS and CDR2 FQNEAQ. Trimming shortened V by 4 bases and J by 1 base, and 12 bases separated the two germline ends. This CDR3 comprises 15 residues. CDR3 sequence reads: CASSSLSSGTDTQYF. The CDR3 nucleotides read TGTGCCAGCAGCTCCCTTTCCTCCGGCACAGATACGCAGTATTTT. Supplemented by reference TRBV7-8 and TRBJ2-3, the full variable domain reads GAGVSQSPRYKVAKRGQDVALRCDPISGHVSLFWYQQALGQGPEFLTYFQNEAQLDKSGLPSDRFFAERPEGSVSTLKIQRTQQEDSAVYLCASSSLSSGTDTQYFGPGTRLTVL.

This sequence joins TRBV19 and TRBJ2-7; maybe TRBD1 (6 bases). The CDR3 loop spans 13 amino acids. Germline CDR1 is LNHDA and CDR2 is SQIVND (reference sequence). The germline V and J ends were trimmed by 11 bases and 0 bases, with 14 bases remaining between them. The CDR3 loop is CAAGRGYSYEQYF. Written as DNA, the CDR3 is TGTGCCGCGGGCAGGGGCTACTCCTACGAGCAGTACTTC.

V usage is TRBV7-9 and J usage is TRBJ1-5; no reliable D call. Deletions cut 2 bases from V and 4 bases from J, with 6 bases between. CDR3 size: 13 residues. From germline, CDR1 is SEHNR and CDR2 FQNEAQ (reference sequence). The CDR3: CASSLLENQPQHF. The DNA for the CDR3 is TGTGCCAGCAGCTTACTGGAGAATCAGCCCCAGCATTTT.

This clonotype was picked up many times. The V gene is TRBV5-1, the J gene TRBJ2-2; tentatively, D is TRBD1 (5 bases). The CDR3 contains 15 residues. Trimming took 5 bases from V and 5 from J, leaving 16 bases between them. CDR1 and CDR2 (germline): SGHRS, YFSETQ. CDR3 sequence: CASSRTREGTGELFF. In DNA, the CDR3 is TGCGCCAGCAGTCGGACCAGGGAAGGGACCGGGGAGCTGTTTTTT.

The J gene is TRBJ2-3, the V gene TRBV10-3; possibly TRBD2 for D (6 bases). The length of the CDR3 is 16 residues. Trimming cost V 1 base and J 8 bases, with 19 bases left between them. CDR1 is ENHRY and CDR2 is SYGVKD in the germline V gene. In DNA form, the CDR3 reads TGTGCCATCAGTGAGTATGCGGGACTCTCTTCGCTTACGCAGTATTTT. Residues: CAISEYAGLSSLTQYF.

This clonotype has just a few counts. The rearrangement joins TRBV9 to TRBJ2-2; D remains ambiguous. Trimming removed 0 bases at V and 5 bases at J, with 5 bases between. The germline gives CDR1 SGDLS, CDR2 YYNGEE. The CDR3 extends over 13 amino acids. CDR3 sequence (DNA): TGTGCCAGCAGCGTAGGGCTAACCGGGGAGCTGTTTTTT. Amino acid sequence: CASSVGLTGELFF.

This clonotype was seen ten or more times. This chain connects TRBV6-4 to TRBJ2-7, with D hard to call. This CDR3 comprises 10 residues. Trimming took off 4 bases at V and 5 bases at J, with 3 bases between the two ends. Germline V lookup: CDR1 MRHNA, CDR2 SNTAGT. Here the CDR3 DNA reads TGTGCCAGCAGTGTCCACGAGCAGTACTTC. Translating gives CASSVHEQYF.

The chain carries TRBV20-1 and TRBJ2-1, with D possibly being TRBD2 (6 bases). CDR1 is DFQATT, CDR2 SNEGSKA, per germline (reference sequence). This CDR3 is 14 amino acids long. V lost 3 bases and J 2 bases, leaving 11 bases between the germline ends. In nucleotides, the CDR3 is TGCAGTGCTAGTCGGTCGGGGGCCTACAATGAGCAGTTCTTC. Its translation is CSASRSGAYNEQFF.

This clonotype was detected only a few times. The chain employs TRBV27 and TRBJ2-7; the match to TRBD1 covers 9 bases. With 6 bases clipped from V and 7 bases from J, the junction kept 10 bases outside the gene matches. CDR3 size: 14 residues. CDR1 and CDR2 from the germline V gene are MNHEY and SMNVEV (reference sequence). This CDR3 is CASSLTGGRGEQYF. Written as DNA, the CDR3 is TGTGCCAGCAGCCTGACAGGGGGAAGGGGAGAGCAGTACTTC.

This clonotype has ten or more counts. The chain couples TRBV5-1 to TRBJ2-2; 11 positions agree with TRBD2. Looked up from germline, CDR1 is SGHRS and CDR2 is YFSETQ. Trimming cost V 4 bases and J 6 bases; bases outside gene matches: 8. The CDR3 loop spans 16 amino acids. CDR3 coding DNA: TGCGCCAGCAGCCACGGGACTAGCGGTAATTCCGGGGAGCTGTTTTTT. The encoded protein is CASSHGTSGNSGELFF.

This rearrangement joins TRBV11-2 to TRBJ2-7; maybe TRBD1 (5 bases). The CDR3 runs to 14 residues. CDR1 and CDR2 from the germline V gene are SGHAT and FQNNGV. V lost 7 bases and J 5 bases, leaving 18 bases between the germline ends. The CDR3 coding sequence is TGTGCCAGCACCTTGAACAGGAAATTCAACGAGCAGTACTTC. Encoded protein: CASTLNRKFNEQYF.

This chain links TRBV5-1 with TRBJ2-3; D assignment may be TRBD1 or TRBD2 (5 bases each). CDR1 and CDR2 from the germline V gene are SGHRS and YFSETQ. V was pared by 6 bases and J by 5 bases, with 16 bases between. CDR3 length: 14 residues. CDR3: CASKARGAEDTQYF. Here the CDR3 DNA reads TGCGCCAGCAAGGCCCGAGGGGCTGAAGATACGCAGTATTTT.

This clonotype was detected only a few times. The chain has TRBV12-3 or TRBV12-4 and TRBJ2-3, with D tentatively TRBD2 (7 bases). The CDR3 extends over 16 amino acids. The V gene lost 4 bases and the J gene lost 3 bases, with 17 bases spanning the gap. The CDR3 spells CASSSGRGGQTDTQYF. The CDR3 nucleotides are TGTGCCAGCAGTTCAGGGAGGGGGGGGCAAACAGATACGCAGTATTTT.

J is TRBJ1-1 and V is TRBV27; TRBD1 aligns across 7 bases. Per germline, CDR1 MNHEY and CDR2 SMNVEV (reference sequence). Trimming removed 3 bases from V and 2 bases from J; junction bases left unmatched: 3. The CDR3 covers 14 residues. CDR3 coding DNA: TGTGCCAGCAGTTTTGGGACAGAAAACACTGAAGCTTTCTTT. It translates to CASSFGTENTEAFF.

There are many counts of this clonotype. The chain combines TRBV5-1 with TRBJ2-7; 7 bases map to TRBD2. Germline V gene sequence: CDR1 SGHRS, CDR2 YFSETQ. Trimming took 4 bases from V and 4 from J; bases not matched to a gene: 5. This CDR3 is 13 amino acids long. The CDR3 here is CASSPSGNYEQYF. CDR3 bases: TGCGCCAGCAGCCCGAGCGGGAATTACGAGCAGTACTTC. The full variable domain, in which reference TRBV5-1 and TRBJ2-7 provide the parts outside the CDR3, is KAGVTQTPRYLIKTRGQQVTLSCSPISGHRSVSWYQQTPGQGLQFLFEYFSETQRNKGNFPGRFSGRQFSNSRSEMNVSTLELGDSALYLCASSPSGNYEQYFGPGTRLTVT.

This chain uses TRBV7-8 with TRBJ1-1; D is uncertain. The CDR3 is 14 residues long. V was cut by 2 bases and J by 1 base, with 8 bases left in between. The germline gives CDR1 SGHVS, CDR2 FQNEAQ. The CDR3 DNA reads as TGTGCCAGCAGCTTATCGGGAGCGAACACTGAAGCTTTCTTT. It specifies CASSLSGANTEAFF.

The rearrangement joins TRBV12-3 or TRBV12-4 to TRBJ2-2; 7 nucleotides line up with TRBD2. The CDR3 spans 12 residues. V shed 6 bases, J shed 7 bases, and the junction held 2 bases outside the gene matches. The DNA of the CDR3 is TGTGCCAGCAGCTGGGGGGGCGGGGAGCTGTTTTTT. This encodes CASSWGGGELFF.